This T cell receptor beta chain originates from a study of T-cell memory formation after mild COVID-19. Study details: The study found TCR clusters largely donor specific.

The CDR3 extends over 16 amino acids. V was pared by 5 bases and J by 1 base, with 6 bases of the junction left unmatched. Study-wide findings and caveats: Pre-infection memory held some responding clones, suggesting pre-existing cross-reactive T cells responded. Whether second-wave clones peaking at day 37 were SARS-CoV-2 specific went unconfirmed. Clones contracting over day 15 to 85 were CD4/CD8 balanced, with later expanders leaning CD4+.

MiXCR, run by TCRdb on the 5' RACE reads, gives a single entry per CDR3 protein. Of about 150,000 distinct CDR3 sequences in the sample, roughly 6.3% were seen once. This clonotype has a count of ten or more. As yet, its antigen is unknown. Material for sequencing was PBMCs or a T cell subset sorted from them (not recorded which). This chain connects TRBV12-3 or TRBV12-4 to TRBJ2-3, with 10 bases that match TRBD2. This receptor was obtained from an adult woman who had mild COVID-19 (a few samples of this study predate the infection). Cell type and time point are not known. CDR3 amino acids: CASSPRGTSGTDTQYF. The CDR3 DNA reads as TGTGCCAGCAGTCCGCGTGGGACTAGCGGCACAGATACGCAGTATTTT.